The rows below give T cell receptor beta chains drawn from one sample of a study of HIV-infected patients and healthy controls. TCRdb re-derived calls from the 5' RACE reads in MiXCR, one entry per CDR3 protein. The table records approximately 67,000 distinct CDR3 sequences, 16% of them present only once. Sequencing was performed on CD4+ T cells from blood. These receptors originate from a human donor in good health. The CDR3 runs from the conserved cysteine through the conserved F or W. D genes are given only for firm matches. Size tells how often a clone was seen (once, few, many) or the class of an expanded clone, and some rows leave it out.

j_call: TRBJ1-3
clone_size: many
v_call: TRBV20-1
d_call: -
cdr3_length: 14
cdr3_nt: TGCAGTGCTAGAATGGGGAATTCTGGAAACACCATATATTTT
cdr3_aa: CSARMGNSGNTIYF

j_call: TRBJ2-3
clone_size: once
v_call: TRBV15
d_call: TRBD1
cdr3_length: 15
cdr3_nt: TGTGCCACAAGACAGGGACGCCCCCCCACAGATACGCAGTATTTT
cdr3_aa: CATRQGRPPTDTQYF

j_call: TRBJ1-4
clone_size: few
v_call: TRBV12-3/TRBV12-4
d_call: -
cdr3_length: 14
cdr3_nt: TGTGCCAGCAGGCCGGGCCAGACGATGGAAAAACTGTTTTTT
cdr3_aa: CASRPGQTMEKLFF

j_call: TRBJ1-6
clone_size: many
v_call: TRBV7-2
d_call: -
cdr3_length: 13
cdr3_nt: TGTGCCAGCAGCTTAATACAGAATTCACCCCTCCACTTT
cdr3_aa: CASSLIQNSPLHF

j_call: TRBJ2-6
clone_size: -
v_call: TRBV4-2
d_call: -
cdr3_length: 16
cdr3_nt: TGTGCCAGCAGCCAAGATCCAGGGGCCGGGGCCAACGTCCTGACTTTC
cdr3_aa: CASSQDPGAGANVLTF

j_call: TRBJ2-3
clone_size: -
v_call: TRBV15
d_call: TRBD2
cdr3_length: 16
cdr3_nt: TGTGCCACCAGCAGAGATCCCCTAGCGGGCACAGATACGCAGTATTTT
cdr3_aa: CATSRDPLAGTDTQYF

j_call: TRBJ1-1
clone_size: few
v_call: TRBV19
d_call: -
cdr3_length: 15
cdr3_nt: TGTGCCAGTAGTACGAACAGGGCCCTGAACACTGAAGCTTTCTTT
cdr3_aa: CASSTNRALNTEAFF

j_call: TRBJ2-1
clone_size: few
v_call: TRBV7-3
d_call: TRBD2
cdr3_length: 17
cdr3_nt: TGTGCCAGCAGCTTAACGCCCGGGCTAGCGGGAGGGGGTGAGCAGTTCTTC
cdr3_aa: CASSLTPGLAGGGEQFF

j_call: TRBJ1-2
clone_size: -
v_call: TRBV19
d_call: -
cdr3_length: 15
cdr3_nt: TGTGCCAGTAGTAACCGGGTGATTGGGGTCTCTGGCTACACCTTC
cdr3_aa: CASSNRVIGVSGYTF

j_call: TRBJ1-5
clone_size: many
v_call: TRBV29-1
d_call: TRBD1
cdr3_length: 13
cdr3_nt: TGCAGCGTCGGACAGGGTAACAATCAGCCCCAGCATTTT
cdr3_aa: CSVGQGNNQPQHF

j_call: TRBJ1-2
clone_size: -
v_call: TRBV3-1
d_call: -
cdr3_length: 14
cdr3_nt: TGTGCCACAAGGTCCGGGGAGGCTAACTATGGCTACACCTTC
cdr3_aa: CATRSGEANYGYTF

j_call: TRBJ1-1
clone_size: few
v_call: TRBV4-3
d_call: TRBD1
cdr3_length: 15
cdr3_nt: TGCGCCAGCAGCCAAGTGGACAGGCGGAACACTGAAGCTTTCTTT
cdr3_aa: CASSQVDRRNTEAFF

j_call: TRBJ2-3
clone_size: many
v_call: TRBV7-2
d_call: -
cdr3_length: 16
cdr3_nt: TGTGCCAGCAGCTTAAAGGGTACAGTGCCCACAGATACGCAGTATTTT
cdr3_aa: CASSLKGTVPTDTQYF

j_call: TRBJ2-6
clone_size: -
v_call: TRBV4-3
d_call: -
cdr3_length: 18
cdr3_nt: TGCGCCAGCAGCCAAGTCAGGGGCTCTAGCTCTGGGGCCAACGTCCTGACTTTC
cdr3_aa: CASSQVRGSSSGANVLTF

j_call: TRBJ2-2
clone_size: -
v_call: TRBV11-3
d_call: -
cdr3_length: 13
cdr3_nt: TGTGCCAGCAGCACGGTCTCTGCCGGGGAGCTGTTTTTT
cdr3_aa: CASSTVSAGELFF

j_call: TRBJ2-5
clone_size: -
v_call: TRBV19
d_call: TRBD1
cdr3_length: 13
cdr3_nt: TGTGCCAGCAGGGGGCCGAAGAAAGAGACCCAGTACTTC
cdr3_aa: CASRGPKKETQYF

j_call: TRBJ2-5
clone_size: -
v_call: TRBV5-1
d_call: TRBD2
cdr3_length: 15
cdr3_nt: TGCGCCAGCAGCTCCACGGGGGGGCCAGGAGAGACCCAGTACTTC
cdr3_aa: CASSSTGGPGETQYF

j_call: TRBJ2-2
clone_size: -
v_call: TRBV6-2/TRBV6-3
d_call: TRBD2
cdr3_length: 15
cdr3_nt: TGTGCCAGCAGACTTAGCGGGGGGACCATCGGGGAGCTGTTTTTT
cdr3_aa: CASRLSGGTIGELFF

j_call: TRBJ2-3
clone_size: many
v_call: TRBV12-3/TRBV12-4
d_call: -
cdr3_length: 11
cdr3_nt: TGTGCCAGCAGTTTAGGATCTACGCAGTATTTT
cdr3_aa: CASSLGSTQYF

j_call: TRBJ2-7
clone_size: -
v_call: TRBV18
d_call: TRBD2
cdr3_length: 17
cdr3_nt: TGTGCCAGCTCACCACAGTCCGGAATAGCGGGAGAATTCTTGGAGTACTTC
cdr3_aa: CASSPQSGIAGEFLEYF

j_call: TRBJ1-1
clone_size: -
v_call: TRBV20-1
d_call: TRBD1
cdr3_length: 15
cdr3_nt: TGCAGTGCTTGGGACAGGGGAAGGAGAAACACTGAAGCTTTCTTT
cdr3_aa: CSAWDRGRRNTEAFF

j_call: TRBJ2-5
clone_size: -
v_call: TRBV2
d_call: -
cdr3_length: 16
cdr3_nt: TGTGCCAGCAGAAGCCGGTTTTTAGCCCATCCGGGGACCCAGTACTTC
cdr3_aa: CASRSRFLAHPGTQYF

j_call: TRBJ2-3
clone_size: few
v_call: TRBV2
d_call: TRBD2
cdr3_length: 12
cdr3_nt: TGTGCCAGCAGTGTAGCGGGGGGGCCGCAGTATTTT
cdr3_aa: CASSVAGGPQYF

j_call: TRBJ1-2
clone_size: many
v_call: TRBV12-3/TRBV12-4
d_call: -
cdr3_length: 14
cdr3_nt: TGTGCCAGCAGTTTCGGCAGCTTACCTTATGGCTACACCTTC
cdr3_aa: CASSFGSLPYGYTF

j_call: TRBJ2-3
clone_size: -
v_call: TRBV15
d_call: -
cdr3_length: 16
cdr3_nt: TGTGCCACCAGCAGTGGGGCGAGGGGGAGCACAGATACGCAGTATTTT
cdr3_aa: CATSSGARGSTDTQYF

j_call: TRBJ2-7
clone_size: -
v_call: TRBV20-1
d_call: TRBD1
cdr3_length: 14
cdr3_nt: TGCAGTGCTAGTCCCGGGACAGTTCTGGTTGAGCAGTACTTC
cdr3_aa: CSASPGTVLVEQYF

j_call: TRBJ1-6
clone_size: many
v_call: TRBV10-3
d_call: -
cdr3_length: 13
cdr3_nt: TGTGCCATCAGTGAGATCGGAGATTCACCCCTCCACTTT
cdr3_aa: CAISEIGDSPLHF

j_call: TRBJ2-1
clone_size: -
v_call: TRBV4-3
d_call: -
cdr3_length: 16
cdr3_nt: TGCGCCAGCAGCCAAGCGGTAGGCGGGAAACGCAATGAGCAGTTCTTC
cdr3_aa: CASSQAVGGKRNEQFF

j_call: TRBJ2-7
clone_size: -
v_call: TRBV25-1
d_call: -
cdr3_length: 13
cdr3_nt: TGTGCCAGCAGCTACCCTTCGGCCTACGAGCAGTACTTC
cdr3_aa: CASSYPSAYEQYF

j_call: TRBJ2-1
clone_size: many
v_call: TRBV2
d_call: -
cdr3_length: 13
cdr3_nt: TGTGCCAGCCAATCACGGAGCTACAATGAGCAGTTCTTC
cdr3_aa: CASQSRSYNEQFF

j_call: TRBJ1-1
clone_size: few
v_call: TRBV29-1
d_call: TRBD1
cdr3_length: 12
cdr3_nt: TGCAGCGTACGACAGGGGGCAACTGAAGCTTTCTTT
cdr3_aa: CSVRQGATEAFF

j_call: TRBJ1-2
clone_size: -
v_call: TRBV20-1
d_call: -
cdr3_length: 14
cdr3_nt: TGCAGTGCTGTAAAAGGGGCACAATCTTATGGCTACACCTTC
cdr3_aa: CSAVKGAQSYGYTF

j_call: TRBJ1-3
clone_size: few
v_call: TRBV5-6
d_call: -
cdr3_length: 14
cdr3_nt: TGTGCCAGCAATCTCTGGGGATCTGGAAACACCATATATTTT
cdr3_aa: CASNLWGSGNTIYF

j_call: TRBJ2-7
clone_size: -
v_call: TRBV5-4
d_call: -
cdr3_length: 11
cdr3_nt: TGTGCCAGCAGCTTGTCTCAGTGGCAGTACTTC
cdr3_aa: CASSLSQWQYF

j_call: TRBJ2-1
clone_size: many
v_call: TRBV29-1
d_call: -
cdr3_length: 13
cdr3_nt: TGCATCTGCCGGGCAGGGGGGTACAATGAGCAGTTCTTC
cdr3_aa: CICRAGGYNEQFF

j_call: TRBJ1-1
clone_size: many
v_call: TRBV10-3
d_call: TRBD1
cdr3_length: 17
cdr3_nt: TGTGCCATCAGTGTTGGGGACAGGGGATTGATGAACACTGAAGCTTTCTTT
cdr3_aa: CAISVGDRGLMNTEAFF

j_call: TRBJ1-5
clone_size: -
v_call: TRBV20-1
d_call: -
cdr3_length: 12
cdr3_nt: TGCAGTGCTACAGCCATGGGTCAGCCCCAGCATTTT
cdr3_aa: CSATAMGQPQHF

j_call: TRBJ1-2
clone_size: few
v_call: TRBV12-3/TRBV12-4
d_call: TRBD1
cdr3_length: 14
cdr3_nt: TGTGCCAGCAGTCCCGGACAGGGGGCGAAGGGCTACACCTTC
cdr3_aa: CASSPGQGAKGYTF

j_call: TRBJ2-7
clone_size: -
v_call: TRBV7-2
d_call: TRBD2
cdr3_length: 17
cdr3_nt: TGTGCCAGCAGCTTTATTGGACTAGCGGGATCGGGCGGCGAGCAGTACTTC
cdr3_aa: CASSFIGLAGSGGEQYF

j_call: TRBJ2-5
clone_size: many
v_call: TRBV5-6
d_call: -
cdr3_length: 13
cdr3_nt: TGTGCCAGCAGCAACCCAGGGCGAGAGACCCAGTACTTC
cdr3_aa: CASSNPGRETQYF

j_call: TRBJ2-5
clone_size: -
v_call: TRBV24-1
d_call: TRBD2
cdr3_length: 15
cdr3_nt: TGTGCCACCAGTCCGGGACTAGCGGCCGCAGAGACCCAGTACTTC
cdr3_aa: CATSPGLAAAETQYF

j_call: TRBJ1-5
clone_size: many
v_call: TRBV7-2
d_call: -
cdr3_length: 15
cdr3_nt: TGTGCCAGCAGCTTAGGAGGGCTGAGCAATCAGCCCCAGCATTTT
cdr3_aa: CASSLGGLSNQPQHF

j_call: TRBJ2-3
clone_size: -
v_call: TRBV5-1
d_call: -
cdr3_length: 16
cdr3_nt: TGCGCCAGCAGCTCCGGCAGGGGCGGCATCACAGATACGCAGTATTTT
cdr3_aa: CASSSGRGGITDTQYF

j_call: TRBJ2-5
clone_size: -
v_call: TRBV11-2
d_call: -
cdr3_length: 13
cdr3_nt: TGTGCCAGCAGTCCTAGGCTGGGGGAGACCCAGTACTTC
cdr3_aa: CASSPRLGETQYF

j_call: TRBJ2-4
clone_size: many
v_call: TRBV12-3/TRBV12-4
d_call: TRBD2
cdr3_length: 14
cdr3_nt: TGTGCCAGCAGTCCCGGGACTAGCCTCGGCATTCAGTACTTC
cdr3_aa: CASSPGTSLGIQYF

j_call: TRBJ2-6
clone_size: few
v_call: TRBV28
d_call: -
cdr3_length: 18
cdr3_nt: TGTGCCAGCAGTTTATTTTCCGGGAATCTCGCTGGGGCCAACGTCCTGACTTTC
cdr3_aa: CASSLFSGNLAGANVLTF

j_call: TRBJ1-1
clone_size: -
v_call: TRBV20-1
d_call: TRBD1
cdr3_length: 13
cdr3_nt: TGCAGTGCTCACAGGGGTGTGAACACTGAAGCTTTCTTT
cdr3_aa: CSAHRGVNTEAFF

j_call: TRBJ1-1
clone_size: -
v_call: TRBV2
d_call: -
cdr3_length: 14
cdr3_nt: TGTGCCAGCACGTATCGGGGGTTGAACACTGAAGCTTTCTTT
cdr3_aa: CASTYRGLNTEAFF

j_call: TRBJ1-1
clone_size: -
v_call: TRBV28
d_call: -
cdr3_length: 15
cdr3_nt: TGTGCCAGCAGTTTAAGCGGGTGGCAGGACACTGAAGCTTTCTTT
cdr3_aa: CASSLSGWQDTEAFF

j_call: TRBJ1-1
clone_size: -
v_call: TRBV7-9
d_call: TRBD1
cdr3_length: 15
cdr3_nt: TGTGCCAGCAGCAGAAAAACAGGGGGCAACACTGAAGCTTTCTTT
cdr3_aa: CASSRKTGGNTEAFF

j_call: TRBJ2-2
clone_size: -
v_call: TRBV3-1
d_call: TRBD2
cdr3_length: 18
cdr3_nt: TGTGCCAGCAGCCAAGTTCTGGGACGACCGGGGGGCACCGGGGAGCTGTTTTTT
cdr3_aa: CASSQVLGRPGGTGELFF

j_call: TRBJ1-2
clone_size: few
v_call: TRBV19
d_call: TRBD1
cdr3_length: 14
cdr3_nt: TGTGCCAGTAGAGAAGCCGGGACAGGTAATGGCTACACCTTC
cdr3_aa: CASREAGTGNGYTF